The rows below give T cell receptor beta chains drawn from one sample of a study of control samples from healthy donors and cancer patients. The method was immunoSEQ multiplex PCR; TCRdb's version includes in-frame clones alone and lacks a portion of them. The repertoire has 150,000 to 200,000 clones, roughly 89% of them found once; the top ten carry around 1.5%. Sequencing was performed on blood. The source of these receptors is a woman in her 50s in good health. CDR3s include the opening cysteine and the closing phenylalanine or tryptophan. Fields, in order: clone size, V gene, J gene, D gene, CDR3 DNA, CDR3 protein. A D gene is named only where the DNA matches it firmly. Clone size is shown for a subset of rows, as once, few, many or a class of expanded clone.

NA,TRBV28,TRBJ1-1,NA,TGTGCCAGCAGGAGGAGGGACACTGAAGCTTTCTTT,CASRRRDTEAFF
NA,TRBV6-5,TRBJ1-1,NA,TGTGCCAGCAGTTACCGAGGAAGGGGTCAGGGTGAAGCTTTCTTT,CASSYRGRGQGEAFF
NA,TRBV6-5,TRBJ1-1,NA,TGTGCCAGCAGACCGTACAAGATGAACACTGAAGCTTTCTTT,CASRPYKMNTEAFF
NA,TRBV2,TRBJ1-1,NA,TGTGCCAGCAGTGGACGCTGGTTGAACACTGAAGCTTTCTTT,CASSGRWLNTEAFF
once,TRBV5-6,TRBJ1-6,TRBD1,TGTGCCAGCAGCTACGCAGGGGGCTCCTCCTATAATTCACCCCTCCACTTT,CASSYAGGSSYNSPLHF
once,TRBV13,TRBJ2-1,TRBD2,TGTGCCAGCAGCTCGACGACTAGCGGGAGCTCCTACAATGAGCAGTTCTTC,CASSSTTSGSSYNEQFF
once,TRBV28,TRBJ1-3,NA,TGTGCCAGCAGGATCAGGAACTCTGGAAACACCATATATTTT,CASRIRNSGNTIYF
NA,TRBV18,TRBJ1-5,NA,TGTGCCAGCTCAACGACCACTCAGCCCCAGCATTTT,CASSTTTQPQHF
NA,TRBV7-3,TRBJ1-6,NA,TGTGCCAGCAGCTTAACGTCCGGGGGGTTCTCACCCCTCCACTTT,CASSLTSGGFSPLHF
NA,TRBV27,TRBJ2-1,TRBD1,TGTGCCAGCAGTTTAGTGGTAGGACAGGGCAACAATGAGCAGTTCTTC,CASSLVVGQGNNEQFF
once,TRBV6-1,TRBJ1-4,NA,TGTGCCAGCAGTGACAGGGGACCTAATGAAAAACTGTTTTTT,CASSDRGPNEKLFF
NA,TRBV6-5,TRBJ2-3,NA,TGTGCCAGCAGTCCTCAGCCAGATACGCAGTATTTT,CASSPQPDTQYF
NA,TRBV10-3,TRBJ1-2,NA,TGTGCCATCAGTGACCAACAGGGAGGTCTTGGCTACACCTTC,CAISDQQGGLGYTF
NA,TRBV6-4,TRBJ1-6,NA,TGTGCCAGCAAGGAGGACTTGAGAGGGCATTCACCCCTCCACTTT,CASKEDLRGHSPLHF